Included here is one T cell receptor beta chain sequence, with context. This entry is derived from a study of blood T cell repertoires in COVID-19. Per germline, CDR1 SNHLY and CDR2 FYNNEI. The CDR3 has 14 residues. The germline V and J ends were trimmed by 6 bases and 1 base, with 12 bases remaining between them. Profiled with immunoSEQ multiplex PCR; TCRdb holds only in-frame clones, not every one. This sample has about 410,000 clones, with less than 95% found just once. The TCR originated in a man between 18 and 35 years old who had recovered from COVID-19. The genes are TRBV2 and TRBJ1-1, with D possibly being TRBD1 (5 bases). Material for sequencing was PBMCs or T cells enriched from blood (not recorded which). This CDR3 is CASREGIPNTEAFF. The CDR3 bases are TGTGCCAGCAGGGAGGGGATCCCGAACACTGAAGCTTTCTTT. Full variable domain (rest looked up from reference TRBV2 and TRBJ1-1): EPEVTQTPSHQVTQMGQEVILRCVPISNHLYFYWYRQILGQKVEFLVSFYNNEISEKSEIFDDQFSVERPDGSNFTLKIRSTKLEDSAMYFCASREGIPNTEAFFGQGTRLTVV.